Following are 17 T cell receptor beta chains from one sample sequenced in a study of CD8+ T cells in alopecia areata. Sequencing relied on a cDNA template that was reverse transcribed from extracted RNA. Method: immunoSEQ multiplex PCR; TCRdb's copy keeps in-frame clones and lacks some. The data show about 110,000 clones, 59% seen once. Sequenced sample: CD8+ T cells sorted from blood. All receptors come from a human donor in good health.

This clone turned up a few times. The chain recombines TRBV29-1 with TRBJ2-1; 13 nucleotides align to TRBD2. CDR3 length: 16 amino acids. CDR1 is SQVTM, CDR2 ANQGSEA, per germline. Trimming at V came to 8 bases and at J to 6 bases, leaving 13 bases not matched to a gene. The DNA of the CDR3 is TGCAGCCGGACTAGCGGGGGTGTGGACCTCGTCAATGAGCAGTTCTTC. It specifies CSRTSGGVDLVNEQFF.

DNA of the CDR3: TGTGCCAGCAGCTTAGGTCGCATCCAGTCTAGCACAGATACGCAGTATTTT. As protein: CASSLGRIQSSTDTQYF. The V and J genes are TRBV13 and TRBJ2-3; D remains ambiguous. The V and J ends lost 0 bases and 0 bases respectively, with 13 bases between them. Germline CDR1 is PRHDT and CDR2 is FYEKMQ (reference sequence). The CDR3 consists of 17 residues.

This chain uses TRBV6-5 with TRBJ2-3; D perhaps matches TRBD2 (5 bases). V lost 2 bases, J lost 11 bases, and 14 bases lay in between. CDR1 MNHEY and CDR2 SVGAGI come from the germline V gene. This CDR3 comprises 13 residues. This CDR3 reads CASSYQSSSQQYF. As DNA, the CDR3 is TGTGCCAGCAGTTACCAATCTAGCTCTCAGCAGTATTTT.

CDR3 sequence: CASSQETRDRGYEQYF. CDR3 in DNA: TGCGCCAGCAGCCAAGAAACTCGGGACAGGGGATACGAGCAGTACTTC. This sequence joins TRBV4-3 and TRBJ2-7; TRBD1 matches 10 bases. Germline trimming cut 0 bases from V and 4 bases from J; bases unmatched to any gene: 6. The CDR3 loop spans 16 amino acids. Per germline, CDR1 LGHNA and CDR2 YSLEER.

The CDR3 nucleotides read TGTGCCAGCAGCCAAACTATGGGGGAGACCTACGAGCAGTACTTC. It codes for CASSQTMGETYEQYF. The chain recombines TRBV4-2 with TRBJ2-7, with D perhaps being TRBD1 or TRBD2 (5 bases each). Trimming left V 2 bases short and J 2 bases short, with 13 bases between. The CDR3 length is 15 residues. CDR1 is LGHNA and CDR2 is YNFKEQ in the germline V gene.

This clone was detected many times. This chain links TRBV2 with TRBJ2-1; 12 bases map to TRBD2. Germline V gene data show CDR1 as SNHLY and CDR2 as FYNNEI. There are 13 residues in the CDR3. V gave up 10 bases and J gave up 10 bases; unmatched junction bases: 8. The DNA for the CDR3 is TGTGCCACCAGCCCGACTAGCGGGGGCGAGCAGTTCTTC. Translated, it gives CATSPTSGGEQFF.

The V gene is TRBV18, the J gene TRBJ1-4, with D possibly TRBD1 on 6 matching bases. V lost 2 bases and J lost 5, with 12 bases in between. This CDR3 is built from 15 residues. Germline V gene sequence: CDR1 KGHSH, CDR2 LQKENI. In DNA, the CDR3 is TGTGCCAGCTCACCAGGACAGCGACTGAATGAAAAACTGTTTTTT. Translated: CASSPGQRLNEKLFF.

The chain recombines TRBV7-2 with TRBJ2-7, with a tentative D call TRBD2 (6 bases). The length of the CDR3 is 15 residues. Germline-derived CDR1 and CDR2 are SGHTA and FQGNSA. V was trimmed by 5 bases and J by 7 bases, leaving 21 bases between them. The CDR3 protein is CASSPTLGGSGEQYF. In DNA, the CDR3 is TGTGCCAGCAGCCCAACTCTCGGGGGTTCCGGGGAGCAGTACTTC.

The count of this clone is one. The rearrangement links TRBV27 to TRBJ2-7, with 7 bases aligning to TRBD2. V shed 0 bases, J shed 7 bases, and the junction held 6 bases outside the gene matches. The V gene's germline CDR1 is MNHEY and CDR2 SMNVEV (reference sequence). The CDR3 is 14 amino acids. CDR3 residues: CASSLSPGGIEQYF. The CDR3 nucleotides are TGTGCCAGCAGTTTATCGCCGGGGGGAATTGAGCAGTACTTC.

The chain recombines TRBV7-2 with TRBJ2-1; D gene ambiguous. The CDR3 loop spans 13 amino acids. With 2 bases removed from V and 4 bases from J, the gap between germline ends came to 6 bases. Germline assignment: CDR1 SGHTA and CDR2 FQGNSA. The DNA for the CDR3 is TGTGCCAGCAGCTTACCCGTGTACAATGAGCAGTTCTTC. Translating gives CASSLPVYNEQFF.

The chain joins TRBV5-6 to TRBJ1-5; D is undetermined. CDR3 size: 14 residues. Per the germline V gene, CDR1 is SGHDT and CDR2 is YYEEEE. Trimming shortened V by 2 bases and J by 3 bases, and 9 bases separated the two germline ends. The DNA for the CDR3 is TGTGCCAGCAGCTTAGGGCAAGACAATCAGCCCCAGCATTTT. As protein: CASSLGQDNQPQHF.

This clone appeared once. V gene TRBV6-1 combines with J gene TRBJ2-7, with D tentatively TRBD1 or TRBD2 (5 bases each). This CDR3 region has 15 residues. The germline V and J ends were trimmed by 2 bases and 0 bases, with 11 bases remaining between them. The germline CDR1 and CDR2 sequences are MNHNS and SASEGT. The DNA for the CDR3 is TGTGCCAGCAGTGAATGGGGACCCAGCTCCTACGAGCAGTACTTC. Translation: CASSEWGPSSYEQYF.

The chain recombines TRBV23-1 with TRBJ1-4, with unresolved D. TRBV23-1 is an open reading frame, and its role is uncertain. The CDR3 is made up of 14 amino acids. Trimming stripped 8 bases from V and 2 bases from J, with 12 bases between. CDR3 loop: CASGKGLTNEKLFF. CDR3 sequence (DNA): TGCGCCAGCGGGAAAGGACTGACTAATGAAAAACTGTTTTTT.

This rearrangement joins TRBV23-1 to TRBJ1-5; the D is unclear. TRBV23-1 falls under the ORF class, with uncertain function. V was pared by 1 base and J by 4 bases, with 17 bases between. The CDR3 runs 17 residues. CDR3 loop: CASSQLWRTFGNQPQHF. The CDR3 DNA is TGCGCCAGCAGTCAATTGTGGCGGACTTTTGGGAATCAGCCCCAGCATTTT.

V usage is TRBV11-2 and J usage is TRBJ2-7, with unresolved D. Germline lookup yields CDR1 SGHAT and CDR2 FQNNGV. The CDR3 runs 13 residues. V gave up 2 bases and J gave up 2 bases, with 7 bases separating them. CDR3 DNA: TGTGCCAGCAGCTTATCCCCCCCCTACGAGCAGTACTTC. Encoded protein: CASSLSPPYEQYF. Complete variable domain (other parts from reference TRBV11-2 and TRBJ2-7): EAGVAQSPRYKIIEKRQSVAFWCNPISGHATLYWYQQILGQGPKLLIQFQNNGVVDDSQLPKDRFSAERLKGVDSTLKIQPAKLEDSAVYLCASSLSPPYEQYFGPGTRLTVT.

The rearrangement joins TRBV7-2 to TRBJ2-3, with D unclear. CDR1 and CDR2 (germline): SGHTA, FQGNSA. The germline V and J ends were trimmed by 5 bases and 6 bases, with 18 bases remaining between them. This CDR3 region has 15 residues. Here the CDR3 reads CASSLGDNVWDTQYF. DNA of the CDR3: TGTGCCAGCAGCCTAGGTGACAATGTCTGGGATACGCAGTATTTT.

The chain employs TRBV4-3 and TRBJ1-5, with 7 bases aligning to TRBD1. Trimming cost V 1 base and J 1 base; bases outside gene matches: 19. Germline V gives CDR1 LGHNA, CDR2 YSLEER. CDR3 size: 21 residues. CDR3 amino acids: CASSQVNVVTGPGYSNQPQHF. In DNA, the CDR3 is TGCGCCAGCAGCCAAGTCAATGTCGTGACAGGGCCGGGCTACAGCAATCAGCCCCAGCATTTT.